The rows below give T cell receptor beta chains drawn from one sample of a study of beta chain features in type 1 diabetes. Method: immunoSEQ multiplex PCR; TCRdb's copy keeps in-frame clones and lacks some. The sample consists of some 250,000 clones, 25% to 30% of them appearing once. Specimen: central memory CD4+ T cells from blood. These receptor sequences come from a man between 25 and 39 years old in good health. Each CDR3 is given with its conserved first and last residue. A D gene is named only where the DNA matches it firmly. Rows give clone size only sometimes, using once, few, many, or a class for an expanded clone.

v_gene	len	d_gene	abundance	j_gene	CDR3aa	CDR3nt
TRBV30	13	TRBD1	many	TRBJ2-2	CAWTRTGTGELFF	TGTGCCTGGACCCGGACAGGGACCGGGGAGCTGTTTTTT
TRBV16	15	-	-	TRBJ1-2	CASSQDGQSNYGYTF	TGTGCCAGCAGCCAAGATGGACAGTCTAACTATGGCTACACCTTC
TRBV14	15	-	few	TRBJ2-3	CASSQGGLGTDTQYF	TGTGCCAGCAGCCAAGGGGGCCTCGGCACAGATACGCAGTATTTT
TRBV30	13	-	-	TRBJ2-1	CAWSVNLYNEQFF	TGTGCCTGGAGTGTAAATCTTTACAATGAGCAGTTCTTC
TRBV9	17	TRBD1	once	TRBJ1-3	CASREGQGPSSGNTIYF	TGTGCCAGCAGAGAGGGACAGGGCCCGAGCTCTGGAAACACCATATATTTT
TRBV5-4	15	TRBD2	few	TRBJ2-7	CASSNSGAGSYEQYF	TGTGCCAGCAGCAATAGCGGGGCTGGCTCCTACGAGCAGTACTTC
TRBV2	15	-	-	TRBJ2-1	CASSEGGQPYNEQFF	TGTGCCAGCAGTGAGGGGGGACAGCCGTACAATGAGCAGTTCTTC
TRBV27	15	TRBD2	once	TRBJ2-3	CASSLDRRETDTQYF	TGTGCCAGCAGTTTAGATCGGCGGGAGACAGATACGCAGTATTTT
TRBV5-1	15	-	-	TRBJ2-1	CASSLGQTPYNEQFF	TGCGCCAGCAGCTTGGGGCAGACCCCCTACAATGAGCAGTTCTTC
TRBV7-9	14	TRBD1	-	TRBJ2-5	CASSSRTGAETQYF	TGTGCCAGCAGCTCGCGGACAGGGGCGGAGACCCAGTACTTC
TRBV5-1	14	TRBD1	few	TRBJ2-1	CASSKDRGNNEQFF	TGCGCCAGCAGCAAGGACAGGGGCAACAATGAGCAGTTCTTC
TRBV15	17	-	-	TRBJ2-6	CATSRLTLVSGANVLTF	TGTGCCACCAGCAGATTAACATTGGTATCCGGGGCCAACGTCCTGACTTTC
TRBV29-1	9	TRBD1	-	TRBJ1-1	CSSDRSAFF	TGCAGCTCGGACAGGAGTGCTTTCTTT
TRBV29-1	13	-	many	TRBJ2-1	CSVEDRRVDEQFF	TGCAGCGTTGAAGATCGTCGTGTCGATGAGCAGTTCTTC
TRBV29-1	14	-	many	TRBJ2-5	CSLTPGTNQETQYF	TGCAGCCTTACTCCCGGGACAAATCAAGAGACCCAGTACTTC
TRBV6-5	11	-	few	TRBJ2-3	CASSTRDTQYF	TGTGCCAGCAGTACACGAGATACGCAGTATTTT
TRBV7-2	10	-	-	TRBJ2-5	CASSLETQYF	TGTGCCAGCAGCTTAGAGACCCAGTACTTC
TRBV15	13	-	-	TRBJ2-1	CATSSSLSSEQFF	TGTGCCACCAGCAGCTCGCTCTCCTCTGAGCAGTTCTTC
TRBV15	15	-	many	TRBJ2-5	CATSGNQGFGETQYF	TGTGCCACCAGCGGAAACCAGGGGTTTGGCGAGACCCAGTACTTC
TRBV30	12	-	few	TRBJ1-1	CAWSPDGTKAFF	TGTGCCTGGAGTCCCGACGGGACAAAGGCTTTCTTT
TRBV5-6	14	TRBD1	many	TRBJ1-2	CASSFGQGAYGYTF	TGTGCCAGCAGCTTTGGACAGGGGGCGTATGGCTACACCTTC
TRBV7-9	14	TRBD1	few	TRBJ2-5	CASSPGQGQETQYF	TGTGCCAGCAGCCCTGGACAGGGACAGGAGACCCAGTACTTC
TRBV25-1	18	-	few	TRBJ2-1	CASSQPGQRTTPYNEQFF	TGTGCCAGCAGTCAGCCCGGGCAGCGGACTACACCCTACAATGAGCAGTTCTTC